The 20 T cell receptor beta chains listed next were all sequenced from one sample in a study of OX40 agonist ivuxolimab in advanced cancers. Sequencing used immunoSEQ multiplex PCR; TCRdb keeps in-frame clones, though not all of them. Of about 58,000 clones listed, 90% to 95% are singletons. The sequencing here drew on CD4+ or CD8+ T cells sorted from blood, taken in a trial of the OX40 agonist ivuxolimab. All receptors derive from an adult with an advanced solid tumor such as melanoma, head and neck, liver or kidney cancer.

The chain employs TRBV19 and TRBJ1-1; D gene ambiguous. From germline, CDR1 is LNHDA and CDR2 SQIVND (reference sequence). The CDR3 has 15 residues. Between the trimmed V and J ends, which lost 6 bases and 1 base, there was a span of 15 bases. CDR3: CASRIQTRGNTEAFF. The CDR3 DNA is TGTGCCAGTAGGATCCAGACAAGAGGGAACACTGAAGCTTTCTTT.

DNA for the CDR3: TGTGCCAGTAGTATGGGAGGCCTTGCCTACGAGCAGTACTTC. It codes for CASSMGGLAYEQYF. The V call is TRBV19, the J call TRBJ2-7, with a possible D match to TRBD2 (6 bases). V lost 3 bases to trimming and J lost 2 bases, with 11 bases between them. CDR1 and CDR2 (germline): LNHDA, SQIVND (reference sequence). The CDR3 extends over 14 amino acids.

The chain has TRBV7-3 and TRBJ2-3; D remains ambiguous. The CDR3 is 13 amino acids. Germline V gene data show CDR1 as SGHTA and CDR2 as FQGTGA. Trimming pared 3 bases from V and 6 bases from J, leaving 10 bases between. The CDR3 nucleotides read TGTGCCAGCAGCTTCCTGGCATCGGATACGCAGTATTTT. This encodes CASSFLASDTQYF.

The chain employs TRBV25-1 and TRBJ2-3; 11 bases are a match to TRBD2. The germline CDR1 and CDR2 sequences are MGHDK and SYGVNS. The J segment lost 0 bases and the V segment lost 2 bases, leaving 4 bases of the junction unmatched. CDR3 length equals 17 residues. Written as DNA, the CDR3 is TGTGCCAGCAGTGAAATCACTAGCGGGAGCAGCACAGATACGCAGTATTTT. Protein product: CASSEITSGSSTDTQYF.

This clone was observed a single time. CDR3 sequence (DNA): TGTGCCAGCAACGACCGGGACAGGGAAGCAGCGGGAGGTTACGAGCAGTACTTC. Encoded protein: CASNDRDREAAGGYEQYF. The rearrangement joins TRBV7-9 to TRBJ2-7; D possibly uses TRBD1 or TRBD2 (9 bases each). The length of the CDR3 is 18 residues. Trimming left V 7 bases short and J 4 bases short, with 29 bases between. Germline CDR1 reads SEHNR; CDR2 reads FQNEAQ (reference sequence).

This clone showed up just once. This chain connects TRBV7-3 to TRBJ2-2, with unresolved D. This CDR3 is 12 amino acids long. Trimming stripped 3 bases from V and 6 bases from J, with 5 bases between. CDR1 is SGHTA and CDR2 is FQGTGA in the germline V gene. The chain's CDR3 is CASSFGAGELFF. CDR3 nucleotide sequence: TGTGCCAGCAGCTTCGGAGCCGGGGAGCTGTTTTTT.

This chain links TRBV27 with TRBJ1-1; no firm D call. The germline V and J ends were trimmed by 5 bases and 0 bases, with 7 bases remaining between them. The CDR3 is 13 amino acids. CDR1 MNHEY and CDR2 SMNVEV come from the germline V gene (reference sequence). CDR3 in amino acids: CASSEYMNTEAFF. DNA of the CDR3: TGTGCCAGCAGTGAGTACATGAACACTGAAGCTTTCTTT.

V gene TRBV7-2 combines with J gene TRBJ2-7, with a weak D call TRBD2 (6 bases). Per germline, CDR1 SGHTA and CDR2 FQGNSA. This CDR3 contains 12 residues. V lost 4 bases and J 2 bases, leaving 6 bases between the germline ends. The CDR3, as DNA: TGTGCCAGCAGCTCGGGAGCCTACGAGCAGTACTTC. This translates into CASSSGAYEQYF.

J is TRBJ2-5 and V is TRBV7-6, with a tentative D call TRBD1 (7 bases). V gave up 2 bases and J gave up 2 bases, with 12 bases separating them. The CDR3 runs to 15 residues. The V gene's germline CDR1 is SGHVS and CDR2 FNYEAQ. DNA of the CDR3: TGTGCCAGCAGCTTAAAGTCAGGGGGGCAAGAGACCCAGTACTTC. Translated, it gives CASSLKSGGQETQYF. Based on the CDR3 plus reference TRBV7-6 and TRBJ2-5, the full variable domain is GAGVSQSPRYKVTKRGQDVALRCDPISGHVSLYWYRQALGQGPEFLTYFNYEAQQDKSGLPNDRFSAERPEGSISTLTIQRTEQRDSAMYRCASSLKSGGQETQYFGPGTRLLVL.

This clone has only one observation. V usage is TRBV27 and J usage is TRBJ2-5; 7 nucleotides align to TRBD1. The trim removed 7 bases at V and 5 bases at J, leaving 13 bases unmatched. The CDR3 contains 15 residues. Germline CDR1 and CDR2: MNHEY and SMNVEV (reference sequence). CDR3 residues: CASNHGQAQRETQYF. CDR3 in DNA: TGTGCCAGCAACCATGGACAGGCCCAGCGGGAGACCCAGTACTTC.

The chain recombines TRBV6-4 with TRBJ2-1; a weak D match, TRBD2 (6 bases). V was cut by 7 bases and J by 6 bases, with 19 bases left in between. The V gene's germline CDR1 is MRHNA and CDR2 SNTAGT. This CDR3 is built from 15 residues. The chain's CDR3 is CASTPSAGSTNEQFF. The CDR3, as DNA: TGTGCCAGCACCCCTTCGGCGGGAAGCACCAATGAGCAGTTCTTC.

The genes are TRBV11-2 and TRBJ2-1; the match to TRBD2 covers 10 bases. The ends lost 5 bases at V and 5 bases at J; junction bases unmatched: 12. CDR3 length equals 17 residues. Germline V lookup: CDR1 SGHAT, CDR2 FQNNGV. In DNA form, the CDR3 reads TGTGCCAGCAGCCAGTGGGCTGGGACTAGCGAGAACAATGAGCAGTTCTTC. Its translation is CASSQWAGTSENNEQFF.

This chain connects TRBV27 to TRBJ1-5, with D possibly TRBD1 on 5 matching bases. Trimming took off 1 base at V and 7 bases at J, with 17 bases between the two ends. This CDR3 contains 16 residues. CDR1 MNHEY and CDR2 SMNVEV come from the germline V gene (reference sequence). In DNA, the CDR3 is TGTGCCAGCAGTTTATACGCAGGGAGTTTAGTCCAGCCCCAGCATTTT. Its translation is CASSLYAGSLVQPQHF.

The chain joins TRBV4-2 to TRBJ1-2; D might be TRBD1 (6 bases). Trimming took off 0 bases at V and 8 bases at J, with 19 bases between the two ends. Germline CDR1 reads LGHNA; CDR2 reads YNFKEQ. The CDR3 totals 16 residues. The CDR3 spells CASSQDRPTGLYGYTF. CDR3 nucleotide sequence: TGTGCCAGCAGCCAAGATCGTCCAACAGGGCTTTACGGCTACACCTTC.

J is TRBJ2-5 and V is TRBV28; 7 bases map to TRBD1. V shed 9 bases, J shed 1 base, and the junction held 5 bases outside the gene matches. The CDR3 covers 13 residues. Germline CDR1 and CDR2: MDHEN and SYDVKM. CDR3 residues: CASTGDPQETQYF. The CDR3 coding sequence is TGTGCCAGTACAGGGGACCCCCAAGAGACCCAGTACTTC.

The rearrangement uses TRBV19 and TRBJ2-7; D is uncertain. The CDR3 runs 16 residues. CDR1 is LNHDA, CDR2 SQIVND, per germline (reference sequence). V was clipped by 5 bases and J by 0 bases, with 17 bases between them. DNA for the CDR3: TGTGCCAGTAGTTCCATGGCAGAACTGAGCTCCTACGAGCAGTACTTC. Residues: CASSSMAELSSYEQYF.

The chain uses TRBV4-1 and TRBJ2-5; tentatively, D is TRBD2 (5 bases). The DNA end lines up better with TRBJ2-7; the J call may be wrong. Per the germline V gene, CDR1 is MGHRA and CDR2 is YSYEKL. The CDR3 extends over 14 amino acids. The CDR3 DNA reads as TGCGCCAGCAGCCAAGTGACTAACTCTTACGAGCAGTACTTC. This codes for CASSQVTNSYEQYF.

The sample holds one count of this clone. The rearrangement joins TRBV19 to TRBJ2-5; possibly TRBD1 for D (6 bases). CDR1 is LNHDA, CDR2 SQIVND, per germline (reference sequence). The CDR3 length is 15 residues. The germline V and J ends were trimmed by 4 bases and 4 bases, with 16 bases remaining between them. CDR3 protein: CASSSFGGAGETQYF. CDR3 nucleotide sequence: TGTGCCAGTAGTAGTTTTGGGGGCGCGGGAGAGACCCAGTACTTC.

The J gene is TRBJ2-7, the V gene TRBV4-1, with 8 bases matching TRBD1. The length of the CDR3 is 13 residues. CDR1 and CDR2 from the germline V gene are MGHRA and YSYEKL. The trim removed 4 bases at V and 6 bases at J, leaving 5 bases unmatched. DNA of the CDR3: TGCGCCAGCAGCCCCGGACAGGGCCGCGAGCAGTACTTC. This translates into CASSPGQGREQYF.

The chain combines TRBV27 with TRBJ2-7; TRBD1 matches 7 bases. The trim removed 0 bases at V and 3 bases at J, leaving 8 bases unmatched. In germline, CDR1 is MNHEY, CDR2 SMNVEV (reference sequence). The CDR3 is 16 residues long. The CDR3 coding sequence is TGTGCCAGCAGTTTATCTGGACAGGCGGTTGTCTACGAGCAGTACTTC. Its translation is CASSLSGQAVVYEQYF.